This TCR beta chain was sequenced in a study of cytomegalovirus exposure and HLA in healthy donors. The PCR contained 60 Vbeta and 13 Jbeta primers. Libraries were prepared by immunoSEQ multiplex PCR; TCRdb keeps only in-frame clonotypes and omits some of them. The sample carries roughly 89,000 clones, over 55% recorded once. CDR1 and CDR2 (germline): MDHEN, SYDVKM. The CDR3 loop spans 12 amino acids. The germline V and J ends were trimmed by 1 base and 11 bases, with 11 bases remaining between them. The specimen sequenced was PBMCs. This chain uses TRBV28 with TRBJ1-2; perhaps TRBD1 as D (6 bases). This receptor was taken from a woman between 45 and 65 years old in good health and CMV-seropositive. CDR3 amino acids: CASSLSRGGYTF. As DNA, the CDR3 is TGTGCCAGCAGTTTATCCAGGGGTGGTTACACCTTC.